Listed below are T cell receptor beta chains from one sample, sequenced in a study of blood T cell repertoires in COVID-19. Method: immunoSEQ multiplex PCR; TCRdb's copy keeps in-frame clones and lacks some. The sample holds 200,000 or so clones; 81% are singletons and the top ten take about 12%. The source material was peripheral blood. The receptors here all came from a woman at least 80 years old with COVID-19, enrolled during active disease. The CDR3 runs from the conserved cysteine through the conserved F or W.

TRBV6-6,CASRPGLESEKLFF
TRBV7-9,CASSRGAETQYF
TRBV9,CASSGRQYTDTQYF
TRBV24-1,CASRDRRYNEQFF
TRBV6-5,CASNLDTYEQYF
TRBV5-1,CASSLDGGSQYEQYF
TRBV5-8,CASSLQGNYGYTF
TRBV4-1,CASSQGSPGTGVFYGYTF
TRBV18,CASSPPYQETQYF
TRBV6-6,CASSYGGDTGELFF
TRBV5-1,CASSSSGTAYEQYF
TRBV19,CASSIPPGKGYGYTF
TRBV19,CASSIPGRGYGYTF
TRBV2,CASSKNSPATGDSEAFF
TRBV5-1,CASRGGGSFSYNSPLHF
TRBV4-2,CASSQESGYTF
TRBV11-2,CASSLTGDRVVPLHF
TRBV5-1,CASSLNRANYGYTF
TRBV24-1,CATGQDNEQFF
TRBV5-8,CASSLGQLDQPQHF
TRBV9,CASSVGGARPDTQYF
TRBV2,CASSERGSLGELFF
TRBV7-9,CASSSATGNEGDTEAFF
TRBV7-9,CASRPGTGTDTQYF
TRBV11-2,CASRSGGKSSPLHF
TRBV7-8,CASSYQPGGGSNYGYTF